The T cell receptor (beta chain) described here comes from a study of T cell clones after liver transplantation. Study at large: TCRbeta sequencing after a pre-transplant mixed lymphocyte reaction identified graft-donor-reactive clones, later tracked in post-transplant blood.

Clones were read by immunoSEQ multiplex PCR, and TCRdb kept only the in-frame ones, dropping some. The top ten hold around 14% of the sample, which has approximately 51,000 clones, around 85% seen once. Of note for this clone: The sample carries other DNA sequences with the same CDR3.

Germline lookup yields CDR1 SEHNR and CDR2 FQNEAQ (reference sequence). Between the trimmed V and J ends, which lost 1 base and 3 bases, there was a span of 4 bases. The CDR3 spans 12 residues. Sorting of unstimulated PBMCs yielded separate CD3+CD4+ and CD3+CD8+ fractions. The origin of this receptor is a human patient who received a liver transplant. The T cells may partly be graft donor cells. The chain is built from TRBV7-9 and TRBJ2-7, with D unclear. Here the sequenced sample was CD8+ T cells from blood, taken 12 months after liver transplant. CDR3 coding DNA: TGTGCCAGCAGCTTAGTCAGCTACGAGCAGTACTTC. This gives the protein CASSLVSYEQYF.